This T cell receptor beta chain was identified in a study of T-cell memory formation after mild COVID-19 (dated by TCRdb to 2020 to 2022). Study-wide context: TCR sequence clusters from the two donors were found to be largely donor specific. In two donors, T-cell clones that expanded and contracted after mild COVID-19 were tracked by sequencing TCRalpha and TCRbeta repertoires over time. The cohort was made up of two young adult volunteers, one female and one male, who were previously healthy.

This clonotype was found many times. Its antigen is not yet known. No per-base quality is available; no much larger clone lies one base away. The run used an Illumina NovaSeq 6000. Using 5'RACE with constant-segment primers, TCRalpha and TCRbeta cDNA libraries were constructed, with sample barcodes and unique molecular identifiers added in the process. Trizol reagent was used to extract RNA from every sample. Library amplification was performed in two PCR steps, and a second sample barcode and Illumina TruSeq adapters were introduced in the second step. Libraries were sequenced on an Illumina NovaSeq with 2 x 150 bp paired-end reads. The study's processing was this. The reads were demultiplexed and collapsed into UMI-guided consensus sequences using migec v1.2.7. Using mixcr v2.1.11, UMI consensuses were aligned to TRA and TRB V and J templates and then assembled into clonotypes. A clonotype was counted as expanded or contracted only if both edgeR and NoisET called the change significant, with noise models trained on biological replicates. edgeR calls used a false discovery rate-adjusted p below 0.01 and a log2 fold-change threshold of 1. As an exploratory analysis of dynamics, PCA with hierarchical clustering was applied to max-normalized trajectories of the 1000 most abundant clonotypes. Separately sequenced CD4+ and CD8+ repertoires were used to assign a CD4 or CD8 phenotype to each responding clone. TCRdb reran the public reads through fastp at Q25 and MiXCR, keeping productive beta chains. A single entry per CDR3 protein holds the most common genes and DNA from its merged rows. TCRdb's processing, not the authors' own work, is the source of the V and J calls. Present in this sample are 270,000 or so distinct CDR3 sequences, about 20% of which were seen just once. The leading ten clones occupy about 21% of the sample.

Results the study describes overall, beyond this receptor: Clones that contracted from day 15 to 85 showed balanced CD4/CD8 phenotypes, whereas a second wave of clones that expanded from day 15 to 37 leaned towards CD4+. Contracting CD4+ clones were located mainly in the CM and EM memory subsets, whereas CD8+ clones were found to be enriched in EMRA. Some responding clones were found in pre-infection memory, which suggests that pre-existing cross-reactive memory T cells took part in the SARS-CoV-2 response. The study covered only a couple of mild cases, and larger cohorts including severe cases with pre-infection samples were considered necessary. The second-wave clones that peaked on day 37 were not confirmed to be SARS-CoV-2 specific.

CDR1 SGHRS and CDR2 YFSETQ are derived from the germline V gene. Deletion took 4 bases off V and 7 bases off J, with a span of 21 bases between the germline ends. The CDR3 runs 16 amino acids, cysteine and phenylalanine included. The CDR3 DNA has 48 bases and is translated from base 1. Ficoll-Paque density gradient centrifugation was the method used to isolate PBMCs. The receptor chain draws on TRBV5-1 and TRBJ2-1, with a weak D call of TRBD2 (6 bases match). The sample consisted of PBMCs or a T cell subset sorted from them (not recorded which). This receptor was identified in a man younger than 35 who had mild COVID-19 (a few samples of this study predate the infection). The sample titles of this study are shuffled in the database, so cell type and time point are left out; the donor was told from shared clones. The CDR3 is CASSPGGGSGRNEQFF. In nucleotides, the sequence is TGCGCCAGCAGCCCTGGAGGTGGCTCGGGGAGGAATGAGCAGTTCTTC.